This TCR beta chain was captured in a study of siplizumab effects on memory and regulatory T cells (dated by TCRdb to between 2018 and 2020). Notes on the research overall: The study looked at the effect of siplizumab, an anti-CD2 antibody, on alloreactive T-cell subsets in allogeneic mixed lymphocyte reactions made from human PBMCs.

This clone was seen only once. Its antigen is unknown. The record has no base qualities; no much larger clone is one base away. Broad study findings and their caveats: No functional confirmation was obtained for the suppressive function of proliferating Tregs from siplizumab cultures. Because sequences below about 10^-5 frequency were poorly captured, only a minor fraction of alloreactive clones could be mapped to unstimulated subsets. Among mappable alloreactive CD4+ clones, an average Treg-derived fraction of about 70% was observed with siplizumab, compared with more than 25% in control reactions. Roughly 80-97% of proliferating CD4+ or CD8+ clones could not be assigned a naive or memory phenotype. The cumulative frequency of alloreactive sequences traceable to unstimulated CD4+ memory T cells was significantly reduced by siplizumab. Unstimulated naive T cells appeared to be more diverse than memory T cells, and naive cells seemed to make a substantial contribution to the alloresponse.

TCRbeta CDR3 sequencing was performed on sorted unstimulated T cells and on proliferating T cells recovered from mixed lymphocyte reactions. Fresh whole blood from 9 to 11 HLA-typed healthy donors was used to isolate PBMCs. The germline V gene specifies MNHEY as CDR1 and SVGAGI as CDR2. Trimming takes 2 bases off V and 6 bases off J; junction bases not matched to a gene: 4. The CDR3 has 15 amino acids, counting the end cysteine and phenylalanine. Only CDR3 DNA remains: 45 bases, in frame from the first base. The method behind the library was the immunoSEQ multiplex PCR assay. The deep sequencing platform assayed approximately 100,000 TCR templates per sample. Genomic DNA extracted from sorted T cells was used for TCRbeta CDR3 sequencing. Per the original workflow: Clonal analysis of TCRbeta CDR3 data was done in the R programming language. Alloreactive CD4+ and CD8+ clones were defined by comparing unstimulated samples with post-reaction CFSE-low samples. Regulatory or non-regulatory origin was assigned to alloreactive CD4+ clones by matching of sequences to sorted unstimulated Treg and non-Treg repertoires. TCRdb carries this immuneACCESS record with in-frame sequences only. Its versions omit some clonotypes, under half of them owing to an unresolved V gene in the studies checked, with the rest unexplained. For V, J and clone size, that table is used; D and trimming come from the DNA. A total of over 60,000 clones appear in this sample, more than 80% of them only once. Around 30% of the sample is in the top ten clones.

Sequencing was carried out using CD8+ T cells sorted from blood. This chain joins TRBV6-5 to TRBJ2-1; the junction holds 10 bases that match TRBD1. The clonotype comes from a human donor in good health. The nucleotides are TGTGCCAGCAGTTACGGGACAGGGGTGCCCAATGAGCAGTTCTTC. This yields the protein CASSYGTGVPNEQFF.